This section outlines one T cell receptor beta chain sequence together with its context. What it binds is not known. This specimen belongs to a study of cytomegalovirus exposure and HLA in healthy donors. Generated by immunoSEQ multiplex PCR, the TCRdb table keeps only in-frame clones and is missing some. Among 200,000 to 250,000 clones listed, approximately 80% were seen once. Study conclusions and caveats: The classifier reportedly diagnosed cytomegalovirus status with high sensitivity and specificity.

V shed 7 bases, J shed 7 bases, and the junction held 11 bases outside the gene matches. This CDR3 region has 14 residues. The germline CDR1 and CDR2 sequences are SNHLY and FYNNEI. The chain employs TRBV2 and TRBJ1-1; 8 nucleotides agree with TRBD1. Sequencing input: PBMCs. The TCR comes from a woman in her twenties or thirties in good health and CMV-seropositive. Here the CDR3 reads CASTGRTGRIEAFF. In nucleotides, the CDR3 is TGTGCCAGCACGGGTCGGACAGGGAGGATTGAAGCTTTCTTT.